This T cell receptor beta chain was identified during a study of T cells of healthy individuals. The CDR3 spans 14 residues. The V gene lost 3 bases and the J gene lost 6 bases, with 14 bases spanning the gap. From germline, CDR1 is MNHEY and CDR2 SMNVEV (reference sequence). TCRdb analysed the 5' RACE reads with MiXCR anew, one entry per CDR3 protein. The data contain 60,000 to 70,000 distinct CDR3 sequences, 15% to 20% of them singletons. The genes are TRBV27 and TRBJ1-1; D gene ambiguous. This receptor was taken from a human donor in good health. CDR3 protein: CASSFRTGYSEAFF. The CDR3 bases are TGTGCCAGCAGTTTTCGGACCGGCTATTCTGAAGCTTTCTTT.